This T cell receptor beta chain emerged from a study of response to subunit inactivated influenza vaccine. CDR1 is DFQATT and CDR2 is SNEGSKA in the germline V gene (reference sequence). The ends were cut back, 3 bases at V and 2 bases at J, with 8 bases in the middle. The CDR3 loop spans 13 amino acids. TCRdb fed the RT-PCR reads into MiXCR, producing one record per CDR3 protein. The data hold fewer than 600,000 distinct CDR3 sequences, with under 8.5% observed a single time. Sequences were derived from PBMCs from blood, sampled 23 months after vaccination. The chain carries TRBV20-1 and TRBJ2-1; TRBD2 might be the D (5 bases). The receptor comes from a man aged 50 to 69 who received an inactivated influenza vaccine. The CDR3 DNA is TGCAGTGCTAGCGGGGAGACCTACAATGAGCAGTTCTTC. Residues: CSASGETYNEQFF.